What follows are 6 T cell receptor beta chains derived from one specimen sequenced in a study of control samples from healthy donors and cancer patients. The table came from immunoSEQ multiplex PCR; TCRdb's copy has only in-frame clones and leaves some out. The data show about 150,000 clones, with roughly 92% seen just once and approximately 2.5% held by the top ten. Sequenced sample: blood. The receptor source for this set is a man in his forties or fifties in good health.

For the CDR3, the DNA is TGTGCCAGCAGCTTAACGGCAAAGGATACGCAGTATTTT. The encoded protein is CASSLTAKDTQYF. V gene TRBV7-8 combines with J gene TRBJ2-3; D gene ambiguous. V lost 2 bases and J 6 bases, leaving 9 bases between the germline ends. The V gene's germline CDR1 is SGHVS and CDR2 FQNEAQ. There are 13 residues in the CDR3.

Written as DNA, the CDR3 is TGCGCCAGCAGCTTGGGAACAGTAGTCTCTGGAAACACCATATATTTT. This sequence encodes CASSLGTVVSGNTIYF. This chain uses TRBV5-1 with TRBJ1-3; D is unclear. Germline CDR1 SGHRS, CDR2 YFSETQ. The V and J ends lost 0 bases and 0 bases respectively, with 10 bases between them. The CDR3 loop spans 16 amino acids.

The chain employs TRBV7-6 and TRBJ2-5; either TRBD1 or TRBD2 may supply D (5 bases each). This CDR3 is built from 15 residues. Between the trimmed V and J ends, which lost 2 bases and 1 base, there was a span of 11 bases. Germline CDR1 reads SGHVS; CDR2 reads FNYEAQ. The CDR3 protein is CASSLYRGPQETQYF. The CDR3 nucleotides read TGTGCCAGCAGCTTATACCGGGGCCCCCAAGAGACCCAGTACTTC. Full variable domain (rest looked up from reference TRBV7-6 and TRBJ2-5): GAGVSQSPRYKVTKRGQDVALRCDPISGHVSLYWYRQALGQGPEFLTYFNYEAQQDKSGLPNDRFSAERPEGSISTLTIQRTEQRDSAMYRCASSLYRGPQETQYFGPGTRLLVL.

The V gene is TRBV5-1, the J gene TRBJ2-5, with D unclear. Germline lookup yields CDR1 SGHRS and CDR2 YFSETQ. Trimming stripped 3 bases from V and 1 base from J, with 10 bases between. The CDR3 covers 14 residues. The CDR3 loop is CASSSETPQETQYF. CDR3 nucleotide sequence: TGCGCCAGCAGCTCAGAGACACCCCAAGAGACCCAGTACTTC.

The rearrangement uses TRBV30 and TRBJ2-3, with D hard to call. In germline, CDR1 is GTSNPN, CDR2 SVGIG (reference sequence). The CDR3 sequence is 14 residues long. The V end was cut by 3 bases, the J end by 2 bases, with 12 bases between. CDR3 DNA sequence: TGTGCCTGGAGCCAAGGGCCTCACACAGATACGCAGTATTTT. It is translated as CAWSQGPHTDTQYF.

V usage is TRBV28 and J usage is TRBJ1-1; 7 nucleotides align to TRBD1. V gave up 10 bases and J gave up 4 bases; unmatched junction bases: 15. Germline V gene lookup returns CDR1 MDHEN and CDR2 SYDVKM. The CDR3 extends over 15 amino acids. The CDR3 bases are TGTGCCACCTACAGGGGAAGGAACTTAGGCACTGAAGCTTTCTTT. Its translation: CATYRGRNLGTEAFF.